Listed below are T cell receptor beta chains from one sample, sequenced in a study of radiation and T cells in renal cell carcinoma. The assay was immunoSEQ multiplex PCR, and TCRdb's table has in-frame clones only and misses some. The sample includes 70,000 to 100,000 clones, 65% to 85% of them seen just once. This material consisted of blood, taken from a patient whose treatment included radiotherapy and nephrectomy. The receptors originated from a man in his sixties with renal cell carcinoma. The CDR3 runs from the conserved cysteine through the conserved F or W. The D gene is left open where the match is weak. Clone size is not always given. Where it is, it says once, few, many or a class for expanded clones.

clone_size | j_call | v_call | d_call | cdr3_aa | cdr3_nt
NA | TRBJ2-3 | TRBV5-8 | TRBD2 | CASSLGRLAGAADTQYF | TGTGCCAGCAGCTTGGGTCGACTAGCGGGAGCCGCGGATACGCAGTATTTT
NA | TRBJ2-7 | TRBV4-3 | NA | CASSQDGTVGYEQYF | TGCGCCAGCAGCCAAGATGGGACTGTAGGCTACGAGCAGTACTTC
NA | TRBJ2-2 | TRBV14 | NA | CASSQELAHTGELFF | TGTGCCAGCAGCCAAGAGCTAGCGCACACCGGGGAGCTGTTTTTT
NA | TRBJ2-3 | TRBV5-1 | NA | CASAWVGGVQADTQYF | TGCGCCAGCGCCTGGGTAGGGGGGGTCCAGGCAGATACGCAGTATTTT
NA | TRBJ2-7 | TRBV19 | NA | CASSNGGGSYEQYF | TGTGCCAGTAGTAACGGTGGGGGCTCCTACGAGCAGTACTTC
once | TRBJ2-3 | TRBV10-1 | NA | CASSGGLPSRGTDTQYF | TGCGCCAGCAGTGGGGGCCTTCCCTCGAGGGGCACAGATACGCAGTATTTT
NA | TRBJ1-4 | TRBV6-5 | TRBD1 | CASRDQGGHEKLFF | TGTGCCAGCAGAGATCAGGGGGGTCATGAAAAACTGTTTTTT
NA | TRBJ2-7 | TRBV19 | NA | CASLSRYEQYF | TGTGCCAGTCTATCACGCTACGAGCAGTACTTC
few | TRBJ2-7 | TRBV14 | NA | CASSPRTSFYEQYF | TGTGCCAGCAGCCCCCGGACCTCTTTCTACGAGCAGTACTTC
NA | TRBJ1-4 | TRBV27 | NA | CASSMTTSREKLFF | TGTGCCAGCAGCATGACTACATCAAGGGAAAAACTGTTTTTT
NA | TRBJ2-7 | TRBV19 | TRBD2 | CASSMRAGESYEQYF | TGTGCCAGTAGTATGAGAGCGGGAGAGTCCTACGAGCAGTACTTC
once | TRBJ2-7 | TRBV7-9 | NA | CASSLESGGPYEQYF | TGTGCCAGCAGCTTAGAGTCAGGGGGGCCCTACGAGCAGTACTTC
NA | TRBJ2-7 | TRBV2 | NA | CASTLMAEFYEQYF | TGTGCCAGCACTCTTATGGCAGAATTCTACGAGCAGTACTTC
NA | TRBJ2-1 | TRBV6-4 | NA | CASSDDRGSLNEQFF | TGTGCCAGCAGTGACGATCGGGGGTCGCTCAATGAGCAGTTCTTC
NA | TRBJ1-4 | TRBV2 | NA | CASSEWQGNEKLFF | TGTGCCAGCAGTGAATGGCAGGGTAACGAAAAACTGTTTTTT
NA | TRBJ2-2 | TRBV28 | NA | CASSLSGELFF | TGTGCCAGCAGTTTATCCGGGGAGCTGTTTTTT
NA | TRBJ2-6 | TRBV29-1 | TRBD1 | CSGLTGTGGTGANVLTF | TGCAGCGGTCTGACCGGGACAGGGGGAACTGGGGCCAACGTCCTGACTTTC
NA | TRBJ2-7 | TRBV4-2 | TRBD2 | CASSRSLSGRAGYEQYF | TGTGCCAGCAGCCGTTCCCTTAGCGGGAGGGCCGGGTACGAGCAGTACTTC
NA | TRBJ2-7 | TRBV19 | TRBD1 | CASSIPGQIYEQYF | TGTGCCAGTAGTATCCCGGGACAGATCTACGAGCAGTACTTC
NA | TRBJ2-3 | TRBV29-1 | NA | CSASVVADTQYF | TGCAGCGCCTCGGTCGTGGCAGATACGCAGTATTTT
NA | TRBJ2-1 | TRBV19 | NA | CASSTGVEINEQFF | TGTGCCAGTAGTACTGGGGTAGAGATCAATGAGCAGTTCTTC
once | TRBJ2-7 | TRBV10-1 | TRBD2 | CASTNPGGTYYEQYF | TGCGCCAGCACCAACCCGGGGGGGACCTACTACGAGCAGTACTTC
NA | TRBJ1-1 | TRBV10-3 | NA | CAISEVAGTEAFF | TGTGCCATCAGTGAGGTGGCAGGGACTGAAGCTTTCTTT
NA | TRBJ1-3 | TRBV9 | NA | CASSVGDGTPNTIYF | TGTGCCAGCAGCGTAGGAGACGGGACACCAAACACCATATATTTT
NA | TRBJ1-5 | TRBV5-1 | TRBD1 | CASSIGQGAGQPQHF | TGCGCCAGCAGCATCGGACAGGGGGCGGGTCAGCCCCAGCATTTT
few | TRBJ2-7 | TRBV5-1 | TRBD2 | CASSFSGSSHEQYF | TGCGCCAGCAGCTTCAGCGGGAGTTCCCACGAGCAGTACTTC
NA | TRBJ2-1 | TRBV5-1 | NA | CASSLLGSRGHEQFF | TGCGCCAGCAGCTTGCTCGGTTCCAGGGGCCATGAGCAGTTCTTC
once | TRBJ1-1 | TRBV29-1 | NA | CSVTFMNTEAFF | TGCAGCGTTACCTTCATGAACACTGAAGCTTTCTTT
NA | TRBJ2-1 | TRBV29-1 | TRBD2 | CSVDIAGGNEQFF | TGCAGCGTTGATATAGCGGGAGGCAATGAGCAGTTCTTC
NA | TRBJ2-7 | TRBV4-1 | TRBD1 | CASSQGTGGSYEQYF | TGCGCCAGCAGCCAAGGGACAGGGGGCTCCTACGAGCAGTACTTC
NA | TRBJ2-1 | TRBV5-1 | NA | CASSFLLGGGTYNEQFF | TGCGCCAGCAGCTTTTTGTTGGGTGGCGGAACCTACAATGAGCAGTTCTTC
NA | TRBJ1-6 | TRBV27 | NA | CASRAGFMDSYNSPLHF | TGTGCCAGCAGAGCAGGGTTTATGGACTCCTATAATTCACCCCTCCACTTT
NA | TRBJ2-1 | TRBV5-6 | NA | CASSLDLGAGEQFF | TGTGCCAGCAGCTTGGACCTCGGGGCAGGTGAGCAGTTCTTC
NA | TRBJ2-1 | TRBV5-1 | NA | CASSLGGIVNEQFF | TGCGCCAGCAGCTTGGGCGGGATCGTTAATGAGCAGTTCTTC
NA | TRBJ2-7 | TRBV7-2 | NA | CASSLGQALSYEQYF | TGTGCCAGCAGCTTAGGACAGGCACTTTCCTACGAGCAGTACTTC
NA | TRBJ2-3 | TRBV25-1 | TRBD2 | CASSKTSGSTDTQYF | TGTGCCAGCAGTAAGACTAGCGGGAGTACAGATACGCAGTATTTT
NA | TRBJ2-1 | TRBV4-3 | TRBD1 | CASSQGAGQAHEQFF | TGCGCCAGCAGCCAAGGTGCAGGACAGGCACATGAGCAGTTCTTC
NA | TRBJ2-3 | TRBV5-4 | NA | CASSKSAGTTDTQYF | TGTGCCAGCAGCAAGTCGGCCGGAACCACAGATACGCAGTATTTT
few | TRBJ2-7 | TRBV29-1 | NA | CSVVVRKGTYYEQYF | TGCAGCGTTGTGGTCCGGAAGGGAACTTACTACGAGCAGTACTTC
NA | TRBJ2-1 | TRBV6-1 | TRBD2 | CASSLAGDSYNEQFF | TGTGCCAGCAGCTTAGCGGGAGACTCCTACAATGAGCAGTTCTTC
NA | TRBJ1-4 | TRBV7-9 | NA | CASSLGQDGEKLFF | TGTGCCAGCAGCTTAGGCCAGGACGGTGAAAAACTGTTTTTT
once | TRBJ2-7 | TRBV30 | TRBD1 | CAWSRQGAYEQYF | TGTGCCTGGAGTAGACAGGGGGCCTACGAGCAGTACTTC